This TCR beta chain stems from a study of OX40 agonist ivuxolimab in advanced cancers. Overall study: Recorded diagnoses for dose-escalation patients were hepatocellular carcinoma, melanoma, renal cell or head and neck cancer. Three patients showed partial responses: one hepatocellular carcinoma and two cutaneous melanoma cases.

Note on this clone: Its specificity is not known.

V lost 2 bases and J lost 0, with 4 bases in between. The CDR3 is 13 amino acids. CDR1 is MNHNY and CDR2 is SVGAGI in the germline V gene (reference sequence). Profiled with immunoSEQ multiplex PCR; TCRdb holds only in-frame clones, not every one. This table has roughly 62,000 clones, 84% appearing once. Blood sampling took place at baseline, cycle 4 day 1, and cycle 7 day 1. Overall study findings and caveats: Among T cells, CD8+ cells averaged more expanded clones than CD4+ cells.

This sample comprised CD4+ or CD8+ T cells sorted from blood, obtained in a trial of the OX40 agonist ivuxolimab. This receptor was identified in an adult with an advanced solid tumor such as melanoma, head and neck, liver or kidney cancer. The V gene is TRBV6-6, the J gene TRBJ1-2; D remains ambiguous. Here the CDR3 DNA reads TGTGCCAGCAGTTACAGAGCTAACTATGGCTACACCTTC. Protein product: CASSYRANYGYTF.